These T cell receptor beta chains were read from a single sample in a study of T cell repertoires in cytomegalovirus infection. A single record per CDR3 protein comes from TCRdb applying MiXCR to the reads. Here the sample spans some 560,000 distinct CDR3 sequences, 40% being singletons. These receptors' targets are unknown. The sequences come from cultured PBMCs, collected from culture after CMV antigen stimulation. The receptor set was obtained from a human donor in good health (CMV status not recorded). Some clones in this sample may be carry-over from other donors' samples. Both conserved end residues are part of each CDR3. Each record gives: clone size, D gene, V gene, J gene, CDR3 length, CDR3 DNA, CDR3 protein. A D gene is named only where the DNA matches it firmly. Size is stated for part of the rows, as once, few or many counts, or as a class when the clone is expanded.

abundance: few
d_gene: TRBD1
v_gene: TRBV4-3
j_gene: TRBJ2-1
len: 18
CDR3nt: TGCGCCAGCAGCCAAGACCTAGAGACAGGGAGAGGCTACAATGAGCAGTTCTTC
CDR3aa: CASSQDLETGRGYNEQFF

abundance: many
d_gene: NA
v_gene: TRBV7-8
j_gene: TRBJ1-2
len: 13
CDR3nt: TGTGCCAGCAGCTTAGCGGGACAAAATAGTCACACCTTC
CDR3aa: CASSLAGQNSHTF

abundance: NA
d_gene: NA
v_gene: TRBV9
j_gene: TRBJ2-7
len: 14
CDR3nt: TGTGCCAGCAGCGTAGGAGTAGGGACCCACGAGCAGTACTTC
CDR3aa: CASSVGVGTHEQYF

abundance: few
d_gene: TRBD1
v_gene: TRBV6-6
j_gene: TRBJ2-3
len: 14
CDR3nt: TGTGCCAGCAGAGAGGGACAGGGTATAGATACGCAGTATTTT
CDR3aa: CASREGQGIDTQYF

abundance: few
d_gene: TRBD2
v_gene: TRBV7-2
j_gene: TRBJ2-5
len: 16
CDR3nt: TGTGCCAGCAGCTTAGCACTAGCGGGGGGGCGAGAGACCCAGTACTTC
CDR3aa: CASSLALAGGRETQYF

abundance: few
d_gene: NA
v_gene: TRBV7-2
j_gene: TRBJ2-1
len: 15
CDR3nt: TGTGCCAGCAGCCCCAGGGCCCAGACATCCTATGAGCAGTTCTTC
CDR3aa: CASSPRAQTSYEQFF

abundance: few
d_gene: TRBD1
v_gene: TRBV12-3/TRBV12-4
j_gene: TRBJ1-3
len: 19
CDR3nt: TGTGCCAGCTCCTCCCGGGGGGGAGGGGGCTACCGCTCTGGAAACACCATATATTTT
CDR3aa: CASSSRGGGGYRSGNTIYF

abundance: NA
d_gene: NA
v_gene: TRBV20-1
j_gene: TRBJ1-2
len: 15
CDR3nt: TGCAGTGCTGGGGACCAGGAGGGCGTGGGCTATGGCTACACCTTC
CDR3aa: CSAGDQEGVGYGYTF

abundance: NA
d_gene: TRBD1
v_gene: TRBV18
j_gene: TRBJ2-7
len: 16
CDR3nt: TGTGCCAGCTCACCAGTTCCCGGGACAGACCCCTACGAGCAGTACTTC
CDR3aa: CASSPVPGTDPYEQYF

abundance: NA
d_gene: TRBD1
v_gene: TRBV7-4
j_gene: TRBJ2-5
len: 14
CDR3nt: TGTGCCAGCAGCCGGGGACAGGGAAGGGAGACCCAGTACTTC
CDR3aa: CASSRGQGRETQYF

abundance: few
d_gene: NA
v_gene: TRBV7-9
j_gene: TRBJ1-2
len: 15
CDR3nt: TGTGCCAGCAGCATACCGGGCCCTACGAACTATGGCTACACCTTC
CDR3aa: CASSIPGPTNYGYTF

abundance: once
d_gene: NA
v_gene: TRBV29-1
j_gene: TRBJ2-5
len: 13
CDR3nt: TGCAGCGTAGGACAGTCTATACAAGAGACCCAGTACTTC
CDR3aa: CSVGQSIQETQYF

abundance: few
d_gene: NA
v_gene: TRBV12-3/TRBV12-4
j_gene: TRBJ1-4
len: 13
CDR3nt: TGTGCCAGCAGAGCCACAGCAAATGAAAAACTGTTTTTT
CDR3aa: CASRATANEKLFF

abundance: few
d_gene: NA
v_gene: TRBV7-2
j_gene: TRBJ2-1
len: 15
CDR3nt: TGTGCCAGCAGCCCAACAGGGAGGTCCTACAATGAGCAGTTCTTC
CDR3aa: CASSPTGRSYNEQFF

abundance: NA
d_gene: TRBD2
v_gene: TRBV6-1
j_gene: TRBJ2-5
len: 13
CDR3nt: TGTGCCAGCAACGGCGGGAGACAAGAGACCCAGTACTTC
CDR3aa: CASNGGRQETQYF

abundance: NA
d_gene: NA
v_gene: TRBV12-3/TRBV12-4
j_gene: TRBJ2-7
len: 17
CDR3nt: TGTGCCAGCAGTCCATCGGACTGGCCTAGGGTTTCCTACGAGCAGTACTTC
CDR3aa: CASSPSDWPRVSYEQYF

abundance: NA
d_gene: NA
v_gene: TRBV19
j_gene: TRBJ2-7
len: 14
CDR3nt: TGTGCCAGTAGTATAGCGGGGGTGGCCTACGAGCAGTACTTC
CDR3aa: CASSIAGVAYEQYF